The 2 T cell receptor beta chains in this list originate from one sample, sequenced in a study of cytomegalovirus exposure and HLA in healthy donors. The PCR had 60 Vbeta and 13 Jbeta primers. This table comes from immunoSEQ multiplex PCR, and its TCRdb copy is limited to in-frame clones, with some not included. The sample holds some 130,000 clones, more than 75% seen once. Sequencing input: PBMCs. The receptors come from a woman between 45 and 60 years old in good health and CMV-seropositive.

A single count supports this clone. This sequence joins TRBV7-2 and TRBJ2-7; D is possibly TRBD1 (6 bases). V gave up 7 bases and J gave up 3 bases, with 13 bases separating them. This CDR3 has 13 residues. Germline V gives CDR1 SGHTA, CDR2 FQGNSA. The CDR3 coding sequence is TGTGCCAGCACCCCGGACAGAAGCTACGAGCAGTACTTC. Translation: CASTPDRSYEQYF.

This clone was recorded a few times. The chain employs TRBV19 and TRBJ1-1, with D tentatively TRBD1 (5 bases). Germline-derived CDR1 and CDR2 are LNHDA and SQIVND (reference sequence). The V and J ends lost 3 bases and 3 bases respectively, with 11 bases between them. The CDR3 covers 14 residues. The CDR3 DNA follows: TGTGCCAGTAGTATGGGACTTGGGGACACTGAAGCTTTCTTT. Encoded protein: CASSMGLGDTEAFF.